The 9 T cell receptor beta chains presented below share a single source sample, sequenced in a study of cytomegalovirus exposure and HLA in healthy donors. A multiplex PCR was run with 60 Vbeta primers and 13 Jbeta primers. Some clones are missing from TCRdb's copy, which holds only in-frame ones; the method was immunoSEQ multiplex PCR. Among about 160,000 clones, more than 75% were seen once, and the ten largest hold 3.5%. Source material: PBMCs. The receptors derive from a human donor in good health.

The chain is built from TRBV11-3 and TRBJ2-1; D gene uncertain. Germline V gene lookup returns CDR1 SGHNT and CDR2 YENEEA. This CDR3 is built from 12 residues. V shed 4 bases and J shed 8 bases, with 9 bases lying between them. The chain's CDR3 is CASSSLADEQFF. CDR3 bases: TGTGCCAGCAGCTCCCTGGCAGATGAGCAGTTCTTC.

This chain joins TRBV7-6 and TRBJ2-3, with 10 bases that match TRBD2. Germline V gives CDR1 SGHVS, CDR2 FNYEAQ. CDR3 size: 12 residues. J lost 10 bases, V lost 4 bases, and 2 bases had no gene match. The CDR3 sequence is CASSYSGGSQYF. The CDR3 nucleotides are TGTGCCAGCAGCTATAGCGGGGGGTCGCAGTATTTT.

The sample holds one count of this clone. The rearrangement uses TRBV18 and TRBJ2-3; 9 bases are a match to TRBD1. Germline V lookup: CDR1 KGHSH, CDR2 LQKENI. Trimming took 0 bases from V and 1 from J; bases not matched to a gene: 2. CDR3 length: 16 residues. CDR3 sequence: CASSPPRTGGTDTQYF. In nucleotides, the CDR3 is TGTGCCAGCTCACCACCTAGGACAGGGGGCACAGATACGCAGTATTTT.

V usage is TRBV10-3 and J usage is TRBJ2-1; 11 bases fit TRBD2. The CDR3 runs to 15 residues. Germline CDR1 is ENHRY and CDR2 is SYGVKD. With V trimmed by 0 bases and J by 10 bases, 5 bases remained unmatched. The CDR3 DNA is TGTGCCATCAGTGAGTCTAGCGGGGGGGTTCGGGAGCAGTTCTTC. It specifies CAISESSGGVREQFF.

The rearrangement uses TRBV4-1 and TRBJ2-7, with 8 bases fitting TRBD2. With V trimmed by 1 base and J by 9 bases, 8 bases remained unmatched. The CDR3 extends over 14 amino acids. Looked up from germline, CDR1 is MGHRA and CDR2 is YSYEKL. The CDR3, as DNA: TGCGCCAGCAGCCAAGCGGGGGGGGAATGGGGGCAGTACTTC. It is translated as CASSQAGGEWGQYF.

The V call is TRBV4-2, the J call TRBJ2-3; D unresolved. The ends were cut back, 6 bases at V and 2 bases at J, with 18 bases in the middle. Germline V gene data show CDR1 as LGHNA and CDR2 as YNFKEQ. The CDR3 length is 16 residues. CDR3 nucleotides: TGTGCCAGCAGTCACCTTACGGGTCCCGACACAGATACGCAGTATTTT. Translating gives CASSHLTGPDTDTQYF.

The chain uses TRBV4-2 and TRBJ2-5, with D perhaps TRBD2 (7 bases). This CDR3 has 18 residues. V was trimmed by 1 base and J by 3 bases, leaving 21 bases between them. Per germline, CDR1 LGHNA and CDR2 YNFKEQ. The CDR3 DNA reads TGTGCCAGCAGCCAAGGAGGGGGTCGCGGGAGAGGGGAAGAGACCCAGTACTTC. Encoded protein: CASSQGGGRGRGEETQYF.

CDR3 sequence (DNA): TGTGCCAGTCGGGACAGGGGGCGTCTAGACACTGAAGCTTTCTTT. This translates into CASRDRGRLDTEAFF. This rearrangement joins TRBV19 to TRBJ1-1; 12 bases map to TRBD1. CDR1 LNHDA and CDR2 SQIVND come from the germline V gene (reference sequence). This CDR3 comprises 15 residues. The trim removed 8 bases at V and 3 bases at J, leaving 7 bases unmatched.

This chain links TRBV18 with TRBJ1-2; a possible D gene is TRBD1 (6 bases). The V and J ends lost 3 bases and 4 bases respectively, with 9 bases between them. Looked up from germline, CDR1 is KGHSH and CDR2 is LQKENI. There are 13 residues in the CDR3. The CDR3 loop is CASSPDSTYGYTF. As DNA, the CDR3 is TGTGCCAGCTCACCGGACAGCACCTATGGCTACACCTTC.